This TCR beta chain was sequenced for a study of identical twins. Overall study findings and caveats: Conclusions leaned on cross-sectional statistical analysis and did not track the same donors over time.

Only a few counts were recorded for this clonotype. Its antigen is as yet unknown. Unique molecular identifiers were present on the cDNA, which also gained a universal primer site by template switching. One entry per CDR3 protein results from TCRdb running MiXCR on the 5' RACE reads. The sample lists over 600,000 distinct CDR3 sequences; 21% were seen once. Germline CDR1 is DFQATT and CDR2 is SNEGSKA (reference sequence). The CDR3 sequence is 14 residues long. Losses at the gene ends were 6 bases for V and 1 base for J; bases not matched to a gene: 6. This same sample was also part of a study on T cells expressing NK-cell markers. As that report states: There were seven HCMV-seropositive donors and one seronegative donor among the eight sequenced. In a handful of donors, dominant NKG2C+ clonotypes were roughly 1.0-7.5% of CD8+ T cells.

The TCR sequence derives from a woman aged 18-35 years in good health. V gene TRBV20-1 combines with J gene TRBJ2-7, with 10 bases fitting TRBD2. Material: PBMCs. The CDR3 DNA reads TGCAGTGCCCCGAGGACTAGCGGTTCCTACGAGCAGTACTTC. Protein product: CSAPRTSGSYEQYF.